The rows below give T cell receptor beta chains drawn from one sample of a study of shared clonotypes between healthy human individuals. Assay: immunoSEQ multiplex PCR; the TCRdb copy retains only in-frame clones and omits some. The data hold fewer than 650,000 clones, with 76% observed a single time. Sequenced input: PBMCs. The receptor set was obtained from a woman in her 40s in good health. Some clones in this sample may be carry-over from other donors' samples. CDR3s include the opening cysteine and the closing phenylalanine or tryptophan. The order of the fields is V gene, D gene, J gene, clone size, CDR3 length, CDR3 protein, CDR3 DNA. A D gene is named only where the DNA matches it firmly. Size tells how often a clone was seen (once, few, many) or the class of an expanded clone, and some rows leave it out.

>TRBV15|-|TRBJ1-1|-|14
CATTLGGANTEAFF
TGTGCCACCACCCTTGGGGGGGCGAACACTGAAGCTTTCTTT
>TRBV19|TRBD2|TRBJ2-1|-|16
CASSLQLAGGHNEQFF
TGTGCCAGTAGTCTTCAACTAGCGGGAGGACACAATGAGCAGTTCTTC
>TRBV11-1|-|TRBJ2-7|-|11
CASSLLGEQYF
TGTGCCAGCAGCTTACTCGGCGAGCAGTACTTC
>TRBV5-1|-|TRBJ2-3|-|14
CASSSLASTDTQYF
TGCGCCAGCAGCTCCCTTGCTAGCACAGATACGCAGTATTTT
>TRBV9|TRBD2|TRBJ2-5|-|14
CASSTSGSGETQYF
TGTGCCAGCAGTACTAGCGGGAGTGGAGAGACCCAGTACTTC
>TRBV2|-|TRBJ1-1|-|16
CASSLHRSLMNTEAFF
TGTGCCAGCAGTTTACACAGGTCACTCATGAACACTGAAGCTTTCTTT
>TRBV14|-|TRBJ2-7|-|15
CASSPVRGLTSEQYF
TGTGCCAGCAGCCCGGTTCGGGGACTTACCTCCGAGCAGTACTTC
>TRBV27|TRBD2|TRBJ2-1|-|17
CASSSPGLAGVYNEQFF
TGTGCCAGCAGTTCCCCCGGACTAGCGGGGGTCTACAATGAGCAGTTCTTC
>TRBV25-1|TRBD2|TRBJ2-7|-|14
CASPLLAGKYEQYF
TGTGCCAGTCCTCTCCTAGCGGGGAAATACGAGCAGTACTTC
>TRBV10-3|-|TRBJ1-1|few|12
CAISGGATEAFF
TGTGCCATCAGTGGTGGGGCCACTGAAGCTTTCTTT
>TRBV5-8|TRBD2|TRBJ2-1|once|14
CASSLITSGSEQFF
TGTGCCAGCAGCTTGATTACTAGCGGGAGCGAGCAGTTCTTC
>TRBV30|-|TRBJ2-3|-|12
CAWSVQRETQYF
TGTGCCTGGAGTGTTCAGAGGGAGACGCAGTATTTT
>TRBV18|-|TRBJ2-1|-|13
CASSPPSYNEQFF
TGTGCCAGCTCACCTCCAAGCTACAATGAGCAGTTCTTC
>TRBV7-3|-|TRBJ2-2|-|15
CASSPVAEFTGELFF
TGTGCCAGCAGCCCAGTAGCGGAGTTCACCGGGGAGCTGTTTTTT
>TRBV2|-|TRBJ2-1|-|14
CASSGARAPYEQFF
TGTGCCAGCAGTGGGGCGCGGGCGCCCTATGAGCAGTTCTTC
>TRBV25-1|-|TRBJ2-1|-|16
CASSESGGASYNEQFF
TGTGCCAGCAGTGAATCCGGGGGCGCCTCCTACAATGAGCAGTTCTTC
>TRBV15|-|TRBJ2-7|-|13
CAISRDASYEQYF
TGTGCCATTTCAAGAGACGCTTCCTACGAGCAGTACTTC
>TRBV11-2|-|TRBJ1-4|many|13
CASVPLDNEKLFF
TGTGCCAGCGTGCCCCTCGATAATGAAAAACTGTTTTTT
>TRBV30|TRBD2|TRBJ2-3|-|14
CAWTSSGNTDTQYF
TGTGCCTGGACCTCTAGCGGAAACACAGATACGCAGTATTTT
>TRBV29-1|-|TRBJ2-5|-|13
CSVERGFQETQYF
TGCAGCGTTGAGAGGGGGTTCCAAGAGACCCAGTACTTC
>TRBV2|-|TRBJ2-7|-|13
CASSEGQSYEQYF
TGTGCCAGCAGTGAAGGACAGAGCTACGAGCAGTACTTC
>TRBV28|TRBD1|TRBJ2-6|-|16
CASSFYRGVGANVLTF
TGTGCCAGCAGTTTTTACAGGGGGGTCGGGGCCAACGTCCTGACTTTC
>TRBV28|TRBD1|TRBJ1-4|-|16
CASSFYRGTGNEKLFF
TGTGCCAGCAGTTTTTACCGCGGGACAGGGAATGAAAAACTGTTTTTT
>TRBV9|-|TRBJ1-1|many|13
CASSLNRNTEAFF
TGTGCCAGCAGCCTCAACAGGAACACTGAAGCTTTCTTT
>TRBV30|-|TRBJ2-1|-|15
CAWTRQVRSLNEQFF
TGTGCCTGGACAAGACAGGTCCGGAGCTTAAATGAGCAGTTCTTC
>TRBV25-1|-|TRBJ1-1|-|12
CASSAAPLEAFF
TGTGCCAGCAGTGCCGCCCCTCTTGAAGCTTTCTTT
>TRBV30|TRBD1|TRBJ2-1|-|14
CAWSGRGRGNEQFF
TGTGCCTGGAGTGGCAGGGGGCGAGGCAATGAGCAGTTCTTC
>TRBV19|-|TRBJ1-1|few|14
CASSTPTVNTEAFF
TGTGCCAGTAGTACACCGACAGTGAACACTGAAGCTTTCTTT
>TRBV2|-|TRBJ2-3|-|15
CASSALAGRGDTQYF
TGTGCCAGCAGTGCCCTGGCGGGACGAGGAGATACGCAGTATTTT
>TRBV30|-|TRBJ2-7|-|13
CAWSVEFSYEQYF
TGTGCCTGGAGTGTAGAGTTTTCCTACGAGCAGTACTTC
>TRBV29-1|-|TRBJ2-3|-|13
CSVDAGMRDTQYF
TGCAGCGTTGACGCTGGGATGAGAGATACGCAGTATTTT
>TRBV27|-|TRBJ2-1|-|14
CASSLGGPYNEQFF
TGTGCCAGCAGTTTGGGGGGGCCATACAATGAGCAGTTCTTC
>TRBV13|-|TRBJ2-7|once|13
CASSLGAKYEQYF
TGTGCCAGCAGCTTAGGGGCGAAATACGAGCAGTACTTC
>TRBV2|-|TRBJ2-1|-|11
CASDYYNEQFF
TGTGCCAGCGACTACTACAATGAGCAGTTCTTC
>TRBV29-1|-|TRBJ1-5|-|14
CIPYKRRARQPQHF
TGCATCCCATATAAAAGGCGGGCTAGGCAGCCCCAGCATTTT
>TRBV7-3|-|TRBJ1-1|-|12
CASSSYNTEAFF
TGTGCCAGCAGCTCCTATAACACTGAAGCTTTCTTT
>TRBV7-9|-|TRBJ1-1|-|17
CASSRKWGSDMNTEAFF
TGTGCCAGCAGCCGGAAGTGGGGGTCCGACATGAACACTGAAGCTTTCTTT
>TRBV27|TRBD1|TRBJ1-2|-|17
CASSLFGGGQGAGGYTF
TGTGCCAGCAGTTTATTTGGAGGGGGACAGGGGGCTGGTGGCTACACCTTC
>TRBV7-4|-|TRBJ2-7|-|16
CVSSPTREMGLDEQYF
TGTGTCAGCAGCCCAACCAGGGAAATGGGTTTGGACGAGCAGTACTTC
>TRBV7-9|-|TRBJ1-3|-|15
CASSHRWDSGNTIYF
TGTGCCAGCAGCCATAGGTGGGACTCTGGAAACACCATATATTTT
>TRBV29-1|-|TRBJ2-1|-|13
CSVSSFQDNEQFF
TGCAGCGTTTCTTCGTTCCAGGACAATGAGCAGTTCTTC